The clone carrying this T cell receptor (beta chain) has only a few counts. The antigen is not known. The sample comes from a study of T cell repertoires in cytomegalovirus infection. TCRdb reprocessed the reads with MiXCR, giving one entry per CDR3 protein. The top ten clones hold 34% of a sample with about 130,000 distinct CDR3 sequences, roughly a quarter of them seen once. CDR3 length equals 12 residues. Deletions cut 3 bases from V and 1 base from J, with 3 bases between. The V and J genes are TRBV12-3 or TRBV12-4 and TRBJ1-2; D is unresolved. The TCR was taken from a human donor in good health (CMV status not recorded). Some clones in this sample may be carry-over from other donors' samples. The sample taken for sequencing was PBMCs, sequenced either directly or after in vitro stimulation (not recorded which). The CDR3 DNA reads TGTGCCAGCAGTTTTAGTAACTATGGCTACACCTTC. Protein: CASSFSNYGYTF.